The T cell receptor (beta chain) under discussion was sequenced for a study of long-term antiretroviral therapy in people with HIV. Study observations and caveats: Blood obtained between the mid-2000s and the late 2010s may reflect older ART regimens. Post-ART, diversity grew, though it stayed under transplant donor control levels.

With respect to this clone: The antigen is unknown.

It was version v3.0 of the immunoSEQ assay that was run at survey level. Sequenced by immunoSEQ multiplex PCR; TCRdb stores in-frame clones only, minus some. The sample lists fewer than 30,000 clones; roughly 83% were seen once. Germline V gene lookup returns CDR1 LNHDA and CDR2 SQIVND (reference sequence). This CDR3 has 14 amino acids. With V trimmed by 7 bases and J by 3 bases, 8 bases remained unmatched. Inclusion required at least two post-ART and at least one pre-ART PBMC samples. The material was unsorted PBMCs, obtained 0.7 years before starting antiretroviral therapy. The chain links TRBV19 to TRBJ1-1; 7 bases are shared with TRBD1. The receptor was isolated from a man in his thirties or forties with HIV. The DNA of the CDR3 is TGTGCCAGTACCCCACAGGGGAGGTACACTGAAGCTTTCTTT. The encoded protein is CASTPQGRYTEAFF.